The 26 T cell receptor beta chains in this list originate from one sample, sequenced in a study of PD-1 blockade in classical Hodgkin lymphoma. Data came from immunoSEQ multiplex PCR; TCRdb stores just in-frame clones and leaves some out. The sample consists of 90,000 to 100,000 clones, around four fifths of them appearing once. Time point defined: cycle 4 day 1 (C4D1), after less than seven weeks of nivolumab. Each patient experienced a relapse that followed autologous stem cell transplantation, and brentuximab vedotin exposure varied. The sequences come from peripheral blood mononuclear cells (PBMCs), collected before the fourth cycle of nivolumab. The receptors derive from a human donor with classical Hodgkin lymphoma.

The chain joins TRBV7-2 to TRBJ1-4, with 9 bases fitting TRBD1. The CDR3 is 15 amino acids. In germline, CDR1 is SGHTA, CDR2 FQGNSA. V trimming: 6 bases; J trimming: 6 bases; junction bases outside the gene matches: 8. The CDR3 sequence: CASSLPGQGHEKLFF. CDR3 bases: TGTGCCAGCAGTCTTCCGGGACAGGGTCATGAAAAACTGTTTTTT.

The rearrangement uses TRBV29-1 and TRBJ2-7, with 9 positions matching TRBD2. Germline-derived CDR1 and CDR2 are SQVTM and ANQGSEA. V dropped 2 bases and J dropped 1; count of bases not matched to a gene: 6. CDR3 length equals 15 residues. CDR3 coding DNA: TGCAGCGTTGAAAGGGGGCTAGCGGGGTCCTACGAGCAGTACTTC. It is translated as CSVERGLAGSYEQYF.

The chain is built from TRBV6-5 and TRBJ2-1, with D possibly matching TRBD1 (6 bases). Germline V gives CDR1 MNHEY, CDR2 SVGAGI. This CDR3 has 14 amino acids. Trimming stripped 8 bases from V and 6 bases from J, with 17 bases between. The CDR3 spells CASHTMTGVNEQFF. Written as DNA, the CDR3 is TGTGCCAGCCACACGATGACAGGAGTCAATGAGCAGTTCTTC.

V is TRBV21-1 and J is TRBJ2-3; no DNA check was done on the table's D call, TRBD2. TRBV21-1 is recorded as a pseudogene. The length of the CDR3 is 19 residues. The DNA of the CDR3 is TGTGCCAGCAGCAGGGCTAGCGGGGGCCCAGATAAATACACAGATACGCAGTATTTT. Amino acid sequence: CASSRASGGPDKYTDTQYF.

Points on this clone: The identical CDR3 is also encoded by other nucleotide sequences in the sample. This sequence joins TRBV19 and TRBJ1-2, with 7 positions matching TRBD1. The V gene end was trimmed by 6 bases and the J gene end by 1 base; junction bases not matched to a gene: 8. Germline lookup yields CDR1 LNHDA and CDR2 SQIVND (reference sequence). This CDR3 is built from 15 residues. DNA of the CDR3: TGTGCCAGTAGGCGGGGAGGGACAGATAACTATGGCTACACCTTC. This sequence encodes CASRRGGTDNYGYTF.

The V and J genes are TRBV5-4 and TRBJ1-6, with TRBD1 identical over 8 bases. V lost 0 bases to trimming and J lost 9 bases; unmatched junction nucleotides: 5. The CDR3 runs 15 residues. CDR1 SGHNT and CDR2 YYREEE come from the germline V gene (reference sequence). CDR3 loop: CASSLEQGVGSPLHF. The CDR3 DNA reads TGTGCCAGCAGCTTGGAACAGGGGGTGGGTTCACCCCTCCACTTT.

This clone was recorded a few times. This chain uses TRBV28 with TRBJ2-3; 7 bases match TRBD2. This CDR3 has 18 residues. Germline V CDR1 and CDR2: MDHEN, SYDVKM. V was pared by 5 bases and J by 1 base, with 15 bases of the junction left unmatched. CDR3 residues: CASSPPPRTSRGTDTQYF. For the CDR3, the DNA is TGTGCCAGCAGTCCCCCCCCTCGGACTAGTCGTGGCACAGATACGCAGTATTTT. The full variable domain, rest sourced from reference TRBV28 and TRBJ2-3, is DVKVTQSSRYLVKRTGEKVFLECVQDMDHENMFWYRQDPGLGLRLIYFSYDVKMKEKGDIPEGYSVSREKKERFSLILESASTNQTSMYLCASSPPPRTSRGTDTQYFGPGTRLTVL.

The chain has TRBV6-6 and TRBJ1-2; D not certain. Germline V gene data show CDR1 as MNHNY and CDR2 as SVGAGI (reference sequence). The CDR3 loop spans 11 amino acids. Trimming removed 2 bases from V and 8 bases from J, with 6 bases in between. As DNA, the CDR3 is TGTGCCAGCAGTTACGGGAAAGGCTACACCTTC. It specifies CASSYGKGYTF.

The chain joins TRBV7-3 to TRBJ2-2; 8 nucleotides agree with TRBD1. Germline CDR1 SGHTA, CDR2 FQGTGA. V trimming: 5 bases; J trimming: 5 bases; junction bases outside the gene matches: 7. The CDR3 runs 15 residues. CDR3 DNA: TGTGCCAGCAGCGATCGACAGGGGCGGACCGGGGAGCTGTTTTTT. As protein: CASSDRQGRTGELFF.

As DNA, the CDR3 is TGTGCCAGCAGTTACTCCTTTGCACGGAACTATGGCTACACCTTC. As protein: CASSYSFARNYGYTF. The rearrangement uses TRBV6-5 and TRBJ1-2; D remains unclear. The CDR3 totals 15 residues. Per the germline V gene, CDR1 is MNHEY and CDR2 is SVGAGI. V lost 0 bases and J 2 bases, leaving 10 bases between the germline ends.

This clone was seen a few times. The chain joins TRBV28 to TRBJ1-1; D gene uncertain. The V and J ends lost 7 bases and 3 bases respectively, with 15 bases between them. Germline CDR1 is MDHEN and CDR2 is SYDVKM. CDR3 length: 14 residues. The CDR3, as DNA: TGTGCCAGCAACCCCCGGGAGACCCACACTGAAGCTTTCTTT. Its protein product is CASNPRETHTEAFF.

As to this clone: The junction departs from the called germline gene at one end, perhaps through a read error. This chain uses TRBV18 with TRBJ1-2; unclear D gene. The CDR3 covers 15 residues. The germline gives CDR1 KGHSH, CDR2 LQKENI. The CDR3 DNA sequence: TGTGCCAGCTCAACACCTGGGGTGTCGTCAGGTGGCTACACCTTC. This sequence encodes CASSTPGVSSGGYTF.

The chain links TRBV5-1 to TRBJ1-1; tentative D call: TRBD1 (5 bases). CDR1 and CDR2 (germline): SGHRS, YFSETQ. This CDR3 contains 14 residues. V was cut by 2 bases and J by 3 bases, with 11 bases left in between. The CDR3 coding sequence is TGCGCCAGCAGCTTTGGGGGAGTGTACACTGAAGCTTTCTTT. As protein: CASSFGGVYTEAFF.

The rearrangement uses TRBV13 and TRBJ2-7; perhaps D is TRBD1 or TRBD2 (6 bases each). The V gene lost 3 bases and the J gene lost 7 bases, with 13 bases spanning the gap. The CDR3 is 13 amino acids. Germline-derived CDR1 and CDR2 are PRHDT and FYEKMQ (reference sequence). The CDR3 nucleotides read TGTGCCAGCAGCTTGCGGGACATCCCAGAGCAGTACTTC. Its protein product is CASSLRDIPEQYF.

About this clone: A read error may account for a junction end that differs from germline. The gene calls are TRBV19 and TRBJ1-1; no firm D call. This CDR3 contains 14 residues. Per germline, CDR1 LNHDA and CDR2 SQIVND (reference sequence). The CDR3 loop reads CASSVERTSTEAFF. The DNA of the CDR3 is TGTGCCAGTAGTGTAGAACGGACCTCCACTGAAGCTTTCTTT.

This clone is a singleton in its sample. J is TRBJ2-3 and V is TRBV10-3; D is ambiguous. V dropped 7 bases and J dropped 3 bases, with 11 bases sitting between them. This CDR3 is built from 13 residues. Germline CDR1 is ENHRY and CDR2 is SYGVKD. DNA of the CDR3: TGTGCCATCAAGGACCAACTTACAGATACGCAGTATTTT. Residues: CAIKDQLTDTQYF.

The chain recombines TRBV5-1 with TRBJ2-5; D may be TRBD1 (7 bases). Germline CDR1 SGHRS, CDR2 YFSETQ. V was clipped by 4 bases and J by 5 bases, with 15 bases between them. This CDR3 comprises 14 residues. The CDR3 sequence is CASSQKTGRETQYF. In nucleotides, the CDR3 is TGCGCCAGCAGCCAAAAGACAGGGAGGGAGACCCAGTACTTC.

This chain links TRBV10-2 with TRBJ2-7; D ambiguous. The CDR3 covers 11 residues. Germline V CDR1 and CDR2: WSHSY, SAAADI. The V end was cut by 3 bases, the J end by 6 bases, with 6 bases between. The CDR3 spells CASSDLSEQYF. The CDR3 nucleotides read TGCGCCAGCAGTGATTTGTCCGAGCAGTACTTC.

The chain joins TRBV18 to TRBJ2-1; 13 bases are a match to TRBD2. Germline lookup yields CDR1 KGHSH and CDR2 LQKENI. The CDR3 runs 21 residues. J lost 1 base, V lost 0 bases, and 12 bases had no gene match. CDR3 residues: CASSPPLTSGGLSISYNEQFF. The CDR3 DNA reads as TGTGCCAGCTCACCACCTTTGACTAGCGGGGGGCTCTCCATATCCTACAATGAGCAGTTCTTC.

The chain carries TRBV7-9 and TRBJ2-3; 9 nucleotides match TRBD1. The CDR3 length is 14 residues. After removal of 5 bases from V and 6 bases from J, the junction contained 6 bases not matched to a gene. Germline CDR1 is SEHNR and CDR2 is FQNEAQ (reference sequence). The CDR3 reads CASSPRTGADTQYF. CDR3 nucleotide sequence: TGTGCCAGCAGCCCGAGGACAGGGGCCGATACGCAGTATTTT.

The genes are TRBV19 and TRBJ2-7; 8 bases fit TRBD1. The CDR3 spans 13 residues. After removal of 7 bases from V and 2 bases from J, the junction contained 4 bases not matched to a gene. Germline CDR1 and CDR2: LNHDA and SQIVND (reference sequence). CDR3 bases: TGTGCCAGTATGGACAGGGTAACCTACGAGCAGTACTTC. Translating gives CASMDRVTYEQYF.

The chain recombines TRBV18 with TRBJ2-5, with D hard to call. The CDR3 covers 12 residues. V was trimmed by 2 bases and J by 3 bases, leaving 4 bases between them. Germline loops: CDR1 KGHSH, CDR2 LQKENI. CDR3 coding DNA: TGTGCCAGCTCACCAGGGGAAGAGACCCAGTACTTC. It codes for CASSPGEETQYF.

CDR3 in amino acids: CASRLDSNQPQHF. Here the CDR3 DNA reads TGTGCCAGCAGACTAGATAGCAATCAGCCCCAGCATTTT. The chain uses TRBV6-1 and TRBJ1-5; D call uncertain. The CDR3 consists of 13 residues. The germline V and J ends were trimmed by 6 bases and 0 bases, with 6 bases remaining between them. CDR1 and CDR2 from the germline V gene are MNHNS and SASEGT.

V is TRBV5-5 and J is TRBJ2-5; 12 nucleotides line up with TRBD2. V trimming: 0 bases; J trimming: 1 base; junction bases outside the gene matches: 10. Germline CDR1 reads SGHKS; CDR2 reads YYEKEE (reference sequence). The CDR3 is 19 amino acids. The CDR3 sequence is CASSLEGLAGFSGQETQYF. The CDR3 DNA follows: TGTGCCAGCAGCTTGGAAGGACTAGCGGGATTTAGTGGCCAAGAGACCCAGTACTTC.

The chain uses TRBV19 and TRBJ2-1; D is possibly TRBD1 (5 bases). The CDR3 covers 14 residues. V was trimmed by 0 bases and J by 13 bases, leaving 16 bases between them. From germline, CDR1 is LNHDA and CDR2 SQIVND (reference sequence). CDR3 bases: TGTGCCAGTAGTATAGAAAGAGTAGGTCAGGGACAGTTCTTC. This codes for CASSIERVGQGQFF.

This clone was seen repeatedly, ten times or more. The chain links TRBV6-1 to TRBJ1-5, with TRBD1 as a possible D gene (5 bases). The CDR3 consists of 15 residues. V dropped 4 bases and J dropped 2 bases, with 12 bases sitting between them. In germline, CDR1 is MNHNS, CDR2 SASEGT. CDR3 in amino acids: CASSGDSAGNQPQHF. In nucleotides, the CDR3 is TGTGCCAGCAGTGGCGACAGTGCCGGCAATCAGCCCCAGCATTTT.